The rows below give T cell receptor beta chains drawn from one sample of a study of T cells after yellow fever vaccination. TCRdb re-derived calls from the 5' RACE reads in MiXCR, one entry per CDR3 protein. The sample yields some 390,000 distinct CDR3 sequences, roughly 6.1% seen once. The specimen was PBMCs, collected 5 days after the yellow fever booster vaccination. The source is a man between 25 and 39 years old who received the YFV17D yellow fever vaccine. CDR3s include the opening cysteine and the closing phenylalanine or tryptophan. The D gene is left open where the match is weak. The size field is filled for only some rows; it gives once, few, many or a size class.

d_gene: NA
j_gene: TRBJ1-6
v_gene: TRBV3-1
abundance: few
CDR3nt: TGTGCCAGCAGCCCCCGGCAACAGGGTTCCTATAATTCACCCCTCCACTTT
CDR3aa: CASSPRQQGSYNSPLHF

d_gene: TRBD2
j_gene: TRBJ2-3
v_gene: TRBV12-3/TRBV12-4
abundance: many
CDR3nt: TGTGCCAGCAGTTCCCCAGCGGGAGGGGTCACAGATACGCAGTATTTT
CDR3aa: CASSSPAGGVTDTQYF

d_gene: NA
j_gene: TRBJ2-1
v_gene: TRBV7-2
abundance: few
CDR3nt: TGTGCCAGCAGCTTAGTCGTAGAGCAGTTCTTC
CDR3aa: CASSLVVEQFF

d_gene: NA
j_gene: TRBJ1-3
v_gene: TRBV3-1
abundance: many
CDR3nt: TGTGCCAGCAGCCAAGTGGAAGGCGGGCCCATATATTTT
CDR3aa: CASSQVEGGPIYF

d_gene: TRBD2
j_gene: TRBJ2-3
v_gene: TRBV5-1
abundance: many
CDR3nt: TGCGCCAGCAGCGGGGCCGGACTAGCGGGAGTAGCAGATACGCAGTATTTT
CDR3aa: CASSGAGLAGVADTQYF

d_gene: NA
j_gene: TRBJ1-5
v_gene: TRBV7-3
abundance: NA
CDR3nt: TGTGCCAGCAGCTTAAGGGGGGGGGGCGGAAGAGAGGATCAGCCCCAGCATTTT
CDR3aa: CASSLRGGGGREDQPQHF

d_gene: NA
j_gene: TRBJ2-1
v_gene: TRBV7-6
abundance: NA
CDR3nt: TGTGCCAGCGGTTGGGATGAGCAGTTCTTC
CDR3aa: CASGWDEQFF

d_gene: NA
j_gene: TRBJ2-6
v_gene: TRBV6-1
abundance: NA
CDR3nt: TGTGCCAGCCGGGTCTTCTCTGGGGCCAACGTCCTGACTTTC
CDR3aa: CASRVFSGANVLTF

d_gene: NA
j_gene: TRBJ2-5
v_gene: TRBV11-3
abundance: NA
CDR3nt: TGTGCCAGCAGCGATAACAGGGCGGGGGAGACCCAGTACTTC
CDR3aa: CASSDNRAGETQYF

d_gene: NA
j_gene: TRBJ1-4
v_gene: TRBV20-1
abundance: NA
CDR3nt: TGCAGTGCTTTTAGGGGGGGGGAAAAACTGTTTTTT
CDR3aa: CSAFRGGEKLFF

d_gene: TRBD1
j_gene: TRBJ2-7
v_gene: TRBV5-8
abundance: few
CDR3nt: TGTGCCAGCAGCTTGCGACAGGGCCTCGGTGACGAGCAGTACTTC
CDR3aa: CASSLRQGLGDEQYF

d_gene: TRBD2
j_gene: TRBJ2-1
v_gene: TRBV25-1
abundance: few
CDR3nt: TGTGCCAGCAGTGCGCAAGCGGGGGGTTTGGAGCAGTTCTTC
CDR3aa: CASSAQAGGLEQFF

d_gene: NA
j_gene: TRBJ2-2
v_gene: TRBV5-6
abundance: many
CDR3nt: TGTGCCAGCAGCTTGGCCATCGGGGAGCTGTTTTTT
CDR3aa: CASSLAIGELFF

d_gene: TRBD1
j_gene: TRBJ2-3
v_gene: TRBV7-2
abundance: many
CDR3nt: TGTGCCAGCAGCTTCGAGGGACAGAGGGCAGATACGCAGTATTTT
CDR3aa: CASSFEGQRADTQYF

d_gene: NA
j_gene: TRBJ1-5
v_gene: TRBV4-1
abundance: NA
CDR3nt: TGCGCCAGCAGCCAAAAGGAAAGGGTCACTATCGATCAGCCCCAGCATTTT
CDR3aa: CASSQKERVTIDQPQHF

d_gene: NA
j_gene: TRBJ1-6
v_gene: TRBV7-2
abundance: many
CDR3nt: TGTGCCAGCAGCCCCCGGGGTTTCTCGGAATCACCCCTCCACTTT
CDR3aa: CASSPRGFSESPLHF

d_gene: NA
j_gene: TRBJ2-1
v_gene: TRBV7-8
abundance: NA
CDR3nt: TGTGCCAGCAGCACCCAGCCGGACAATGAGCAGTTCTTC
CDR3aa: CASSTQPDNEQFF

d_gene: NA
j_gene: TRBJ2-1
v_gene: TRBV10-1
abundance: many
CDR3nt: TGCGCCAGCAGTGCCGGACTTTACAATGAGCAGTTCTTC
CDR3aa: CASSAGLYNEQFF

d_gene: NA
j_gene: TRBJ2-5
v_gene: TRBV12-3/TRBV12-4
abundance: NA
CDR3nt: TGTGCCAGCTTAATTACGCCTCGAGAGACCCAGTACTTC
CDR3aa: CASLITPRETQYF

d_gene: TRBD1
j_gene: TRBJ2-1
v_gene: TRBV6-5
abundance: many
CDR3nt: TGTGCCAGCAGTGTCCGACAGGGCGAGCAGTTCTTC
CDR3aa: CASSVRQGEQFF

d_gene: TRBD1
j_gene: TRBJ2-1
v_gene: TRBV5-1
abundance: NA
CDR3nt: TGCGCCAGCAGCTTGGGGACAGGGGCTGCTGAGCAGTTCTTC
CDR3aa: CASSLGTGAAEQFF

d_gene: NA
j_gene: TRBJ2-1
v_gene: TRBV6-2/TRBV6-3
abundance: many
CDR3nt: TGTGCCAGCAGTTCGGTAGTCTCTGAGCAGTTCTTC
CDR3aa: CASSSVVSEQFF

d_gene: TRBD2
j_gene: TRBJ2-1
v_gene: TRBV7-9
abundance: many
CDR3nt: TGTGCCAGCAGCTTACGAGCGGGGGTCAATGAGCAGTTCTTC
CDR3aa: CASSLRAGVNEQFF

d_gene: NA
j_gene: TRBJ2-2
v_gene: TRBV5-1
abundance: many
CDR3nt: TGCGCCAGCAGCTTGGACAACAATGTCCCCGGGGAGCTGTTTTTT
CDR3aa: CASSLDNNVPGELFF

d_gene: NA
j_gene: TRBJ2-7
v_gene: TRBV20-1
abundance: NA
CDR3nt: TGCAGTGCCGGGCTTAACAGGGACCGCTACGAGCAGTACTTC
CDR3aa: CSAGLNRDRYEQYF

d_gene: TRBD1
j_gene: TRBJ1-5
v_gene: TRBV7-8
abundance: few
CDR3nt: TGTGCCAGCAGCTTTGACAGGGTAAATAGCAATCAGCCCCAGCATTTT
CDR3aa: CASSFDRVNSNQPQHF

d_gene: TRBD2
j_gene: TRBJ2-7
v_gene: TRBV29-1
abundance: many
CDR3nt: TGCAGCGTAAGTAGCGGGAGCGACGAGCAGTACTTC
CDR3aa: CSVSSGSDEQYF

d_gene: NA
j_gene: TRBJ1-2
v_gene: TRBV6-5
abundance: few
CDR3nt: TGTGCCAGCAGTTACTCACCCCAGGGAAGGGGTTATGGCTACACCTTC
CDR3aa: CASSYSPQGRGYGYTF

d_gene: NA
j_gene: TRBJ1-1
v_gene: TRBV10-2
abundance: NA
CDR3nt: TGCGCCAGCAGTGAGAAGACGGGCAGCTTGAACACTGAAGCTTTCTTT
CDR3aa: CASSEKTGSLNTEAFF

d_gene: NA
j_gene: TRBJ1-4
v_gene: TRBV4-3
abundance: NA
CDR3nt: TGCGCCAGCAGCCAGATAAGAGGAGGCTCAGGTTTTGGAAAACTGTTTTTT
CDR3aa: CASSQIRGGSGFGKLFF

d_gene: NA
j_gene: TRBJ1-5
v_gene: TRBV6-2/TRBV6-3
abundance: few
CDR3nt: TGTGCCAGCAGTCCTCCCCGACAGCCGTCAGATCAGCCCCAGCATTTT
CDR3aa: CASSPPRQPSDQPQHF

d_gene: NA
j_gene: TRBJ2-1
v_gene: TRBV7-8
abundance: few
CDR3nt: TGTGCCAGCACCCATGCAGGGGTTGAGCAGTTCTTC
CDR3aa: CASTHAGVEQFF

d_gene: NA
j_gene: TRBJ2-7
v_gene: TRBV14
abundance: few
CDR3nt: TGTGCCAGCAGCCAAGTAGGGTCCTTATACGAGCAGTACTTC
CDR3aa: CASSQVGSLYEQYF

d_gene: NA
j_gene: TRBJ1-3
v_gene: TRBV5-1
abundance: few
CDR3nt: TGCGCCAGCAGACCGGGCACCAACTCTGGAAACACCATATATTTT
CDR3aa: CASRPGTNSGNTIYF

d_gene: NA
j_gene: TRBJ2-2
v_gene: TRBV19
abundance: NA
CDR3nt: TGTGCCAGTAGTATGGGGACGGCGAACACCGGGGAGCTGTTTTTT
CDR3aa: CASSMGTANTGELFF

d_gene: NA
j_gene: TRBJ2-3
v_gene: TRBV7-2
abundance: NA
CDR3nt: TGTGCCAGCAGCTTGATCGGGCCCCATCCAGATACGCAGTATTTT
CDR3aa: CASSLIGPHPDTQYF

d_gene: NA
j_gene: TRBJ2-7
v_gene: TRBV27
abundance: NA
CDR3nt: TGTGCCAGCAGTTTATCCGAAGGCCACGAGCAGTACTTC
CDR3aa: CASSLSEGHEQYF

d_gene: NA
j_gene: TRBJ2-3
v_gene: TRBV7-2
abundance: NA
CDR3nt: TGTGCCAGCAGCTTTTCTGACGGCGGGGGCACAGATACGCAGTATTTT
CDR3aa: CASSFSDGGGTDTQYF

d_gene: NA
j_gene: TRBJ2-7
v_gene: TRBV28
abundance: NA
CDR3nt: TGTGCCAGCAGTTTTCTTGGCAAGGACTACGAGCAGTACTTC
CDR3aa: CASSFLGKDYEQYF

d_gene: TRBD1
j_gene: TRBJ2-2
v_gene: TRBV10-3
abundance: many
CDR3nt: TGTGCCATCAGCGGACAGGGCGGGGAGCTGTTTTTT
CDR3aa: CAISGQGGELFF

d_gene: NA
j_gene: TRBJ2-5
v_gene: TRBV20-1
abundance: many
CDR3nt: TGCAGTGCTAGAATAGAGACCCAGTACTTC
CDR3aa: CSARIETQYF